This TCR beta chain was captured by sequencing in a study of T-cell reconstitution after alpha-beta-depleted transplantation in children. In regard to this clonotype: The antigen remains unidentified.

The CDR3 covers 13 residues. Deletions cut 4 bases from V and 5 bases from J, with 10 bases between. CDR1 is KGHSH, CDR2 LQKENI, per germline. Unique molecular identifiers were used to barcode this TCRbeta library. In TCRdb, the PCR reads were re-called with MiXCR into one record per CDR3 protein. The sample yields 350,000 to 500,000 distinct CDR3 sequences, around two fifths seen once. General study findings and limits: T-cell numbers and diversity one year post-transplant derived largely from freshly generated T cells.

The receptor was derived from a girl aged 2-10 years with aplastic anemia, due to receive a stem cell transplant. The genes are TRBV18 and TRBJ2-3; unclear D gene. The material was PBMCs, obtained before TCRalphabeta/CD19-depleted stem cell transplant. In DNA, the CDR3 is TGTGCCAGCTCACGACTGGACCTAGATACGCAGTATTTT. Amino acid sequence: CASSRLDLDTQYF.